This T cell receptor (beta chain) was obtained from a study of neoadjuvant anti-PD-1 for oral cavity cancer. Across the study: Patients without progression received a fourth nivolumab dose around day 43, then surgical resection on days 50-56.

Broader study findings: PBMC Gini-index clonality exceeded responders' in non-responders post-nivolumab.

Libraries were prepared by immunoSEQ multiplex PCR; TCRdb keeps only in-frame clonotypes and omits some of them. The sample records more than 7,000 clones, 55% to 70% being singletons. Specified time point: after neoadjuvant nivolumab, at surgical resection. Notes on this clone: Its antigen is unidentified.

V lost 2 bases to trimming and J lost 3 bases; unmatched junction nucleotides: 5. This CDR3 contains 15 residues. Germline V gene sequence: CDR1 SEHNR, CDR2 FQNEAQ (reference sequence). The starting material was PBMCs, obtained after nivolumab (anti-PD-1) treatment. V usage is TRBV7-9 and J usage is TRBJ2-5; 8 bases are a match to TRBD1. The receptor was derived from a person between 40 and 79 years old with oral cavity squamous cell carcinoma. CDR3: CASSLRQGSKETQYF. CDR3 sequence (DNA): TGTGCCAGCAGCTTACGACAGGGGTCGAAAGAGACCCAGTACTTC.